The rows below give T cell receptor beta chains drawn from one sample of a study of T cell responses to AZD1222 COVID-19 vaccine. Generated by immunoSEQ multiplex PCR, the TCRdb table keeps only in-frame clones and is missing some. The sample consists of some 110,000 clones, about 92% of them appearing once. The sample here was peripheral blood, taken on day 0 of AZD1222 vaccination. The receptor set was obtained from an adult in good health. CDR3s include the opening cysteine and the closing phenylalanine or tryptophan. D genes are given only for firm matches. Clone size appears in some rows only: once, few, many, or a class for an expanded clone.

clone size	D gene	V gene	J gene	CDR3 DNA	CDR3 protein
NA	NA	TRBV3-1/TRBV3-2	TRBJ2-1	TGTGCCAGCAGCCAATCGTGGAGGACCACCGCGGATGAGCAGTTCTTC	CASSQSWRTTADEQFF
NA	TRBD1	TRBV13	TRBJ2-2	TGTGCCAGCAGCCCGGGACAGGGGTTTAGCACCGGGGAGCTGTTTTTT	CASSPGQGFSTGELFF
NA	NA	TRBV23-1	TRBJ1-2	TGCGCCAGCAGTCAATCAATGGGCATCTATGGCTACACCTTC	CASSQSMGIYGYTF
NA	NA	TRBV11-3	TRBJ2-1	TGTGCCAGCAGCCCGGGGAACAATGAGCAGTTCTTC	CASSPGNNEQFF
NA	NA	TRBV5-4	TRBJ2-1	TGTGCCAGCAGCTTTATCGGAGTCGATGAGCAGTTCTTC	CASSFIGVDEQFF
NA	TRBD2	TRBV7-6	TRBJ2-3	TGTGCCAGCAAACCGGAAGCGGGGTTAGATACGCAGTATTTT	CASKPEAGLDTQYF
NA	NA	TRBV11-2	TRBJ2-7	TGTGCCAGCAGCTTGGGTTGGGGGAACGACAGGTACGACGAGCAGTACTTC	CASSLGWGNDRYDEQYF
few	NA	TRBV5-1	TRBJ1-4	TGCGCCAGCAGCTTGGACAGGGCAACTAATGAAAAACTGTTTTTT	CASSLDRATNEKLFF
NA	NA	TRBV15	TRBJ1-6	TGTGCCACCAGCAGAGGAGGGCGGGTCCACTTT	CATSRGGRVHF
once	TRBD1	TRBV5-1	TRBJ1-3	TGCGCCAGCAGCTGGGGCCCAACAGGGGCGGGAAACACCATATATTTT	CASSWGPTGAGNTIYF
NA	NA	TRBV5-1	TRBJ1-6	TGCGCCAGCAGCTTGATAGGGCGGGATAATTCACCCCTCCACTTT	CASSLIGRDNSPLHF
NA	TRBD2	TRBV4-2	TRBJ2-2	TGTGCCAGCAGCCAACCCTCAACGGGCGGGACTAGCGGGAGGACCCCCACCGGGGAGCTGTTTTTT	CASSQPSTGGTSGRTPTGELFF
NA	TRBD1	TRBV19	TRBJ1-4	TGTGCCAGTAGCCCGACAGGGCCCCATGAAAAACTGTTTTTT	CASSPTGPHEKLFF
NA	TRBD2	TRBV4-2	TRBJ2-7	TGTGCCAGCAGCCACGATAGCGGGTGGGGCTCCTACGAGCAGTACTTC	CASSHDSGWGSYEQYF
NA	TRBD1	TRBV5-4	TRBJ1-2	TGTGCCAGCAGCTCAGGGGGTAACTATGGCTACACCTTC	CASSSGGNYGYTF
NA	NA	TRBV27	TRBJ2-3	TGTGCCAGCTACGAAGGGACGACAGGCGCAGATACGCAGTATTTT	CASYEGTTGADTQYF
NA	NA	TRBV7-6	TRBJ1-3	TGTGCCAGCTCAAGCGCCTACAGCTCTGGAAACACCATATATTTT	CASSSAYSSGNTIYF
NA	NA	TRBV2	TRBJ1-2	TGTGCCAGCTTACAGGGTGTTAACTATGGCTACACCTTC	CASLQGVNYGYTF
NA	TRBD1	TRBV27	TRBJ1-2	TGTGCCAGCAGTACATCCGGGACAGGGGACGGCTACACCTTC	CASSTSGTGDGYTF
few	TRBD1	TRBV4-1	TRBJ1-1	TGCGCCAGCAGCCAGGCAGGGGGCAAGATGAACACTGAAGCTTTCTTT	CASSQAGGKMNTEAFF
once	NA	TRBV3-1/TRBV3-2	TRBJ2-3	TGTGCCAGCGGTGCTAGCACAGATACGCAGTATTTT	CASGASTDTQYF
NA	NA	TRBV6-5	TRBJ2-7	TGTGCCAGCAGTTACAGGGTAGAGTACGAGCAGTACTTC	CASSYRVEYEQYF
NA	TRBD1	TRBV28	TRBJ2-3	TGTGCCAGCAGTTTATCCCCAGGGGGCTGGGGCACAGATACGCAGTATTTT	CASSLSPGGWGTDTQYF
once	NA	TRBV6-5	TRBJ1-1	TGTGCCAGCAGTACCCCCGTTATGAACACTGAAGCTTTCTTT	CASSTPVMNTEAFF
NA	NA	TRBV11-3	TRBJ1-1	TGTGCCAGCAGCTTTGGCGGGAACACTGAAGCTTTCTTT	CASSFGGNTEAFF
NA	TRBD2	TRBV6-5	TRBJ2-1	TGTGCCAGCAGTAAACTAGCGGGAGCAGCCAATGAGCAGTTCTTC	CASSKLAGAANEQFF
once	NA	TRBV19	TRBJ1-3	TGTGCCAGCAAAGGGAGCTCTGGAAACACCATATATTTT	CASKGSSGNTIYF
NA	NA	TRBV19	TRBJ1-3	TGTGCCACCTCTCAGGGCTCTGGAAACACCATATATTTT	CATSQGSGNTIYF
NA	NA	TRBV11-2	TRBJ1-1	TGTGCCAGCAGCTTTACACAGACAATCACTGAAGCTTTCTTT	CASSFTQTITEAFF
NA	TRBD1	TRBV10-3	TRBJ2-1	TGTGCCATCGGACCCGGGACAGGGTACAATGAGCAGTTCTTC	CAIGPGTGYNEQFF
NA	NA	TRBV9	TRBJ1-2	TGTGCCAGCAGCATCACTGCTAACTATGGCTACACCTTC	CASSITANYGYTF
NA	NA	TRBV11-2	TRBJ2-2	TGTGCCAGCAGCTTAGTCGGGATGGGCTTGGGCACCGGGGAGCTGTTTTTT	CASSLVGMGLGTGELFF
NA	NA	TRBV30	TRBJ2-7	TGTGCCTGGAGCTCTAGGGGCTCCTACGAGCAGTACTTC	CAWSSRGSYEQYF
few	TRBD2	TRBV2	TRBJ2-7	TGTGCCAGCAGCCCAGCGGGAGTGGATTACGAGCAGTACTTC	CASSPAGVDYEQYF